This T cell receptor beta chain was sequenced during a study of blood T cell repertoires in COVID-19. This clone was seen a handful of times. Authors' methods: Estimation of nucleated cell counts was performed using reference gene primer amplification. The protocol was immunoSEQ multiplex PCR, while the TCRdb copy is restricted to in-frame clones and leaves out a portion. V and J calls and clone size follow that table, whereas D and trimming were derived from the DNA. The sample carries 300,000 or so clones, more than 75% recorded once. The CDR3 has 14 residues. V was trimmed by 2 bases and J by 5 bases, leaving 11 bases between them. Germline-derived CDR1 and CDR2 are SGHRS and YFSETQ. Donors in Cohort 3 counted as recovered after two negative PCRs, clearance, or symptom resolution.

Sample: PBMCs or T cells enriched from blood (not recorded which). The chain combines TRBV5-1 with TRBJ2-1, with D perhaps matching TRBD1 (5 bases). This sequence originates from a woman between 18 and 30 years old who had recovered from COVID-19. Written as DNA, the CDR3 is TGCGCCAGCAGCTTAGGGGCAGCCCACAATGAGCAGTTCTTC. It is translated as CASSLGAAHNEQFF.